This record covers a single T cell receptor (beta chain). Its antigen is not yet known. No base qualities exist here, and no much larger clone lies one base off it. CDR3 length: 14 amino acids, cysteine to phenylalanine. Left in the record is the CDR3 DNA by itself, 42 bases read in frame from the first base. The germline V gene sets CDR1 to SQVTM and CDR2 to ANQGSEA. The junction carries 17 bases between V and J, which are trimmed by 0 bases and 9 bases respectively. Sorted unstimulated T cells, along with proliferating T cells recovered from mixed lymphocyte reactions, underwent TCRbeta CDR3 sequencing. Fresh whole blood from around eleven HLA-typed healthy donors served as the source for isolating PBMCs. To map where alloreactive clones came from, CD4+ non-regulatory T cells in the unstimulated state were FACS-sorted. Receptor amplification or capture employed the immunoSEQ multiplex PCR assay. Each sample had roughly 90,000 TCR templates assayed by the deep sequencing platform. Genomic DNA extracted from sorted T cells was the material used for TCRbeta CDR3 sequencing. Regarding the original processing steps: The R programming language was used for clonal analysis of the TCRbeta CDR3 data. Alloreactive CD4+ and CD8+ clones were identified by comparing unstimulated samples to CFSE-low samples taken after the reaction. Alloreactive CD4+ clones were assigned to regulatory or non-regulatory origin by matching sequences to sorted unstimulated Treg and non-Treg repertoires. Drawn from immuneACCESS, this table holds only the in-frame rearrangements with V and J called that TCRdb kept. Clones are partly lost; checked studies trace under half to an unresolved V gene and leave the rest unexplained. V, J and clone size derive from that table, while D and trimming were established from the DNA sequence. The sample includes approximately 98,000 clones, with over 90% observed a single time. The top ten clonotypes cover about 1.5% of the sample.

The data derive from a study of siplizumab effects on memory and regulatory T cells (dated by TCRdb to 2018 to 2020). Study-level background: The effect of the anti-CD2 antibody siplizumab on alloreactive T-cell subsets was examined in allogeneic mixed lymphocyte reactions constructed from human PBMCs. What the authors observed across the whole study: The cumulative frequency of alloreactive sequences traceable to unstimulated CD4+ memory T cells was significantly reduced by siplizumab. Sequences below about 10^-5 frequency were poorly captured, so only a minor fraction of alloreactive clones could be mapped to unstimulated subsets. Compared with memory T cells, unstimulated naive T cells appeared more diverse, and naive cells seemed to make a substantial contribution to the alloresponse. Among mappable alloreactive CD4+ clones, the Treg-derived fraction averaged about 75% with siplizumab versus around 25% in control reactions. A naive or memory phenotype could not be assigned to roughly 75-97% of proliferating CD4+ or CD8+ clones. Whether proliferating Tregs from siplizumab cultures were suppressive was not functionally confirmed.

The sequence was obtained from a human donor in good health. Sample: non-Treg CD4+ T cells sorted from blood. Sample cell subset or site, as interpreted from the label and publication: FACS-sorted unstimulated CD4+ non-regulatory T cells. The sequence links TRBV29-1 to TRBJ2-5; TRBD2 is perhaps the D gene, given 6 matching bases. CDR3 sequence: CSVEDGDGPGAQYF. The DNA reads TGCAGCGTTGAAGATGGGGACGGGCCGGGGGCCCAGTACTTC.